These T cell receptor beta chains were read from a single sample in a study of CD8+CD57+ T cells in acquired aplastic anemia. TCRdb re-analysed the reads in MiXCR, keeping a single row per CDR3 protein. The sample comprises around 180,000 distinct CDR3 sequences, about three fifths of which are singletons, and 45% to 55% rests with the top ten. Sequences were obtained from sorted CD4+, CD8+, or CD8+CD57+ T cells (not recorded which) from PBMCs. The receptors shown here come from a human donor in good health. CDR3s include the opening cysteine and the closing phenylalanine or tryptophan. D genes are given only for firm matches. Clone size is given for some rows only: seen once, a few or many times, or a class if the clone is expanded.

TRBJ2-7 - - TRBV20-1 TGCAGTGCTAGACGTGGTGCAGAGCAGTACTTC CSARRGAEQYF
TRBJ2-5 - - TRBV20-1 TGCAGTGCTAGAGCACGGGTAGTGGGGGATAGAGAGACCCAGTACTTC CSARARVVGDRETQYF
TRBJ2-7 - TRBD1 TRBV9 TGTGCCGGCAGCGCCACAGGGGTCGAGCAGTACTTC CAGSATGVEQYF
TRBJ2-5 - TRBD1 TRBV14 TGTGCCAGCAGCCGCACTGGACAGGGGACGGGCGAGACCCAGTACTTC CASSRTGQGTGETQYF
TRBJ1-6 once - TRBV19 TGTGCCAGTAGCCGGCCGGGGTCCTATAATTCACCCCTCCACTTT CASSRPGSYNSPLHF
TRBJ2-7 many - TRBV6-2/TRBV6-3 TGTGCCAGCAGTTACGACACCGGGACGGACACCTACGAGCAGTACTTC CASSYDTGTDTYEQYF
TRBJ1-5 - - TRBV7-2 TGTGCCAGCAGCTCTACAGGGTCCAGTCAGCCCCAGCATTTT CASSSTGSSQPQHF
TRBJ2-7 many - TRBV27 TGTGCCAGCAGTCCGCGATTAAGCTACGAGCAGTACTTC CASSPRLSYEQYF
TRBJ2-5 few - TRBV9 TGTGCCAGCAGTGTGTCGGGGATCGGGGAGACCCAGTACTTC CASSVSGIGETQYF
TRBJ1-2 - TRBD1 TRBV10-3 TGTGCCATCAGTCAACCGGGACAGGGACTTGAGAGTGGCTACACCTTC CAISQPGQGLESGYTF
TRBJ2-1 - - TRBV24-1 TGTGCCACCAGTGACTGGACAGACACCCCTTACAATGAGCAGTTCTTC CATSDWTDTPYNEQFF
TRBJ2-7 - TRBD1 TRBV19 TGTGCCAGTTCTACGGGACAGGGCTCCTACGAGCAGTACTTC CASSTGQGSYEQYF
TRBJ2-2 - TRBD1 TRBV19 TGTGCCAGTATGGGCGATGGGGACAGGGGGCTAATCGGGGAGCTGTTTTTT CASMGDGDRGLIGELFF
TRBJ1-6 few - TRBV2 TGTGCCAGCAGTGTGACCCAAGGGAATTCACCCCTCCACTTT CASSVTQGNSPLHF
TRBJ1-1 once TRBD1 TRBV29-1 TGCAGCGCCGGACAGGGAGGCTTGGACACTGAAGCTTTCTTT CSAGQGGLDTEAFF
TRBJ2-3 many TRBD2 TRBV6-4 TGTGCCAGCAGTGAACGGGAGGGCGTCACAGATACGCAGTATTTT CASSEREGVTDTQYF
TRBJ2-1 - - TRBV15 TGTGCCACCAGCAGAGATTACAGGAGCTCCTACAATGAGCAGTTCTTC CATSRDYRSSYNEQFF
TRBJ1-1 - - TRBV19 TGTGCCAGTACTTTATCGGGACTTCAAGAAGCTTTCTTT CASTLSGLQEAFF
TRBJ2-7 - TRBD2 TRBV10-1 TGCGCCAGCAGTTCTAGCGGTCCCTACGAGCAGTACTTC CASSSSGPYEQYF
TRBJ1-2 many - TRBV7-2 TGTGCCAGCAGCTTTTCAGAAAGCTATGGCTACACCTTC CASSFSESYGYTF
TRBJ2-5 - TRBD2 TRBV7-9 TGTGCCAGCAGCTTCAGTAACCCAGCGGGAGGGGAGACCCAGTACTTC CASSFSNPAGGETQYF
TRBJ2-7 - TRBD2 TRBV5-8 TGTGCCGGCAGCTCCCGGGAGGTGGACTACGAGCAGTACTTC CAGSSREVDYEQYF
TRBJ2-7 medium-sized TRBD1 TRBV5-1 TGTGCCAGTAGTCTCGCCAGGGGGCCCTACGAGCAGTACTTC CASSLARGPYEQYF
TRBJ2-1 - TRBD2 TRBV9 TGTGCCAGCAGCGTCCGAGCGGGATGGTATGAGCAGTTCTTC CASSVRAGWYEQFF
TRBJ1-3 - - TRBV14 TGTGCCAGCAGCCAAGACGAGACCATGGCAGGAAACACCATATATTTT CASSQDETMAGNTIYF
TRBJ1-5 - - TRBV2 TGTGCCAGCGGGGGAAACAATCAGCCCCAGCATTTT CASGGNNQPQHF
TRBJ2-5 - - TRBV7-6 TGTGCCAGCAGCGTACGACCGCAAGAGACCCAGTACTTC CASSVRPQETQYF
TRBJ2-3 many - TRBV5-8 TGTGCCAGCAGCCCGGAGGGGGGGAGCACAGATACGCAGTATTTT CASSPEGGSTDTQYF
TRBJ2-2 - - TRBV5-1 TGCGCCAGCAGCTTGGTGAGGGCAGTCAACACCGGGGAGCTGTTTTTT CASSLVRAVNTGELFF
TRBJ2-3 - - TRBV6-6 TGTGCCAGCAGTTACGTGGGTGGGTCAGGGATAGATACGCAGTATTTT CASSYVGGSGIDTQYF
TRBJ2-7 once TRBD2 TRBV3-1 TGTGCCAGCAGCCAAGAAGGGGGACTAGCGGGAGTGTACGAGCAGTACTTC CASSQEGGLAGVYEQYF
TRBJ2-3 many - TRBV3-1 TGTGCCAGCCGGAAAGCTGAGAGCACAGATACGCAGTATTTT CASRKAESTDTQYF
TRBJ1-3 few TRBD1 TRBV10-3 TGTGCCATCAGTAAGGGACAGGGCTCTGGAAACACCATATATTTT CAISKGQGSGNTIYF
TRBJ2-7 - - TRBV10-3 TGTGCCATCAGGCCCGCCGGGACCGGGCTCTACGAGCAGTACTTC CAIRPAGTGLYEQYF
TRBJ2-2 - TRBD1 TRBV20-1 TGCAGTGCTAGATCCGGGACAGGGGGCACCGGGGAGCTGTTTTTT CSARSGTGGTGELFF
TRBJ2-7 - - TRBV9 TGTGCCAGCAGCGTTACTTACTCCTACGAGCAGTACTTC CASSVTYSYEQYF
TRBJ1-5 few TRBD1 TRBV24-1 TGTGCCAGGACAGGGGGCCAGTGGCGCAATCAGCCCCAGCATTTT CARTGGQWRNQPQHF